This T cell receptor (beta chain) was observed in a study of type 1 and type 2 diabetes patients. Study as a whole: The whole study generated fewer than 25 million paired-end reads.

The V gene's germline CDR1 is SNHLY and CDR2 FYNNEI. V trimming: 1 base; J trimming: 8 bases; junction bases outside the gene matches: 14. This CDR3 spans 17 amino acids. On this clonotype: What it binds is not known.

Study-wide results and caveats: Both CD4+ and CD8+ type 2 diabetes repertoires showed significantly higher diversity than type 1.

PCR was run on genomic DNA. Multiplex PCR with 30 forward and 13 reverse primers amplified the TCR beta CDR3. TCRdb re-analysed the multiplex PCR reads in MiXCR, keeping a single row per CDR3 protein. Of more than 250,000 distinct CDR3 sequences listed, around 50% are singletons. The sample consisted of peripheral blood mononuclear cells (PBMCs). The rearrangement joins TRBV2 to TRBJ2-3; 8 bases align to TRBD2. The clonotype was recovered from a man aged 18 to 29 with type 2 diabetes. DNA of the CDR3: TGTGCCAGCAGTGAAGGGTCGGGGGGGCCTCCCCGGGTTACGCAGTATTTT. Its protein is CASSEGSGGPPRVTQYF.